Listed below are T cell receptor beta chains from one sample, sequenced in a study of blood T cell repertoires in COVID-19. Profiling relied on immunoSEQ multiplex PCR, and the TCRdb table lists in-frame clones only, not all of them. The sample has about 190,000 clones; less than 85% are singletons. Sequenced input: PBMCs or T cells enriched from blood (not recorded which). The source is a woman in her thirties who had recovered from COVID-19. Each CDR3 is given with its conserved first and last residue. The D gene is left open where the match is weak. Some rows have no size entry. The others give once, few or many, or a class for an expanded clone.

J gene	clone size	D gene	V gene	CDR3 protein	CDR3 DNA
TRBJ1-2	few	NA	TRBV18	CASSPSRNRFRFTF	TGTGCCAGCTCACCATCCAGAAACCGCTTTCGTTTCACCTTC
TRBJ2-1	NA	TRBD1	TRBV5-4	CASSQGAAHNEQFF	TGTGCCAGCAGTCAGGGGGCGGCCCACAATGAGCAGTTCTTC
TRBJ2-3	NA	NA	TRBV5-1	CASSLAAGNTDTQYF	TGCGCCAGCAGCTTGGCGGCAGGGAACACAGATACGCAGTATTTT
TRBJ1-2	NA	NA	TRBV29-1	CSVDGGFRNYGYTF	TGCAGCGTTGATGGGGGGTTCAGGAACTATGGCTACACCTTC
TRBJ2-3	NA	TRBD2	TRBV7-2	CASSLVPAGGWGTDTQYF	TGTGCCAGCAGCTTAGTCCCAGCGGGAGGTTGGGGTACAGATACGCAGTATTTT
TRBJ1-5	NA	NA	TRBV10-2	CASSPGHYNQPQHF	TGCGCCAGCAGCCCTGGACACTACAATCAGCCCCAGCATTTT
TRBJ2-3	NA	NA	TRBV5-6	CASSLNGGGTDTQYF	TGTGCCAGCAGCTTGAATGGAGGGGGCACAGATACGCAGTATTTT
TRBJ1-6	few	NA	TRBV9	CASSVGEAPNSPLHF	TGTGCCAGCAGCGTAGGTGAGGCCCCGAATTCACCCCTCCACTTT
TRBJ2-3	NA	TRBD2	TRBV10-3	CAISESRGLAGATGSDTQYF	TGTGCCATCAGTGAGTCCCGGGGACTAGCGGGAGCTACCGGGTCGGATACGCAGTATTTT
TRBJ1-2	NA	TRBD1	TRBV30	CAWTQGAVYGYTF	TGTGCCTGGACCCAGGGGGCGGTTTATGGCTACACCTTC
TRBJ1-3	NA	TRBD1	TRBV24-1	CATSDPTGAGNTIYF	TGTGCCACCAGTGACCCGACAGGGGCTGGAAACACCATATATTTT
TRBJ1-5	NA	NA	TRBV19	CASRQAGFWQPQHF	TGTGCCAGTAGGCAAGCCGGGTTTTGGCAGCCCCAGCATTTT
TRBJ1-4	few	TRBD1	TRBV3-1/TRBV3-2	CASSPPGQGGTNEKLFF	TGTGCCAGCAGCCCTCCGGGACAGGGGGGAACTAATGAAAAACTGTTTTTT
TRBJ2-4	NA	TRBD1	TRBV6-1	CASSAGPVGTGNIQYF	TGTGCCAGCAGTGCTGGACCCGTCGGGACAGGAAACATTCAGTACTTC
TRBJ2-1	once	NA	TRBV5-6	CASTRWASNNEQFF	TGTGCCAGCACCCGGTGGGCGTCTAACAATGAGCAGTTCTTC
TRBJ2-1	NA	TRBD2	TRBV3-1/TRBV3-2	CASSAERTSGGTEQFF	TGTGCCAGCAGCGCCGAGCGGACTAGCGGGGGGACTGAGCAGTTCTTC
TRBJ1-3	NA	NA	TRBV28	CASSSGWNGNTIYF	TGTGCCAGCAGCTCCGGGTGGAATGGAAACACCATATATTTT
TRBJ1-1	NA	NA	TRBV7-9	CASSSNMNTEAFF	TGTGCCAGCAGCTCCAACATGAACACTGAAGCTTTCTTT
TRBJ2-2	NA	TRBD2	TRBV7-8	CASSLVAGGTGELFF	TGTGCCAGCAGCTTAGTAGCGGGAGGTACCGGGGAGCTGTTTTTT
TRBJ2-3	NA	TRBD2	TRBV2	CARTSGGTSTDTQYF	TGTGCACGGACTAGCGGGGGGACTAGCACAGATACGCAGTATTTT
TRBJ2-7	once	NA	TRBV18	CASSPPTRQRQYF	TGTGCCAGCTCACCACCTACGAGACAGCGACAGTACTTC
TRBJ1-5	NA	TRBD1	TRBV18	CASSPGQGHQPQHF	TGTGCCAGCTCACCGGGACAGGGTCATCAGCCCCAGCATTTT
TRBJ2-1	NA	TRBD2	TRBV6-6	CASSYISGRSGEQFF	TGTGCCAGCAGTTACATTAGCGGGAGGTCTGGTGAGCAGTTCTTC
TRBJ2-5	once	TRBD2	TRBV7-8	CASSDTSGSEQTQYF	TGTGCCAGCAGCGATACTAGCGGGAGCGAGCAGACCCAGTACTTC
TRBJ2-1	NA	NA	TRBV9	CASSVEGTGYNEQFF	TGTGCCAGCAGCGTAGAAGGGACTGGTTACAATGAGCAGTTCTTC
TRBJ2-3	few	TRBD2	TRBV6-4	CASSEIAGGTDTQYF	TGTGCCAGCAGTGAGATAGCGGGGGGCACAGATACGCAGTATTTT
TRBJ1-4	NA	TRBD1	TRBV19	CASSRQGPNEKLFF	TGTGCCAGCAGCCGACAGGGCCCGAATGAAAAACTGTTTTTT
TRBJ2-4	NA	NA	TRBV6-6	CASSYLSGRDKNIQYF	TGTGCCAGCAGTTACCTGTCAGGTCGGGACAAAAACATTCAGTACTTC
TRBJ2-7	NA	TRBD2	TRBV27	CASSPGTSGAYEQYF	TGTGCCAGCAGCCCCGGGACTAGCGGGGCCTACGAGCAGTACTTC
TRBJ1-1	NA	NA	TRBV27	CASSLGTGGTEAFF	TGTGCCAGCAGTTTGGGCACCGGTGGGACTGAAGCTTTCTTT
TRBJ2-5	NA	NA	TRBV7-2	CASSPLGAGETQYF	TGTGCCAGCAGCCCCCTGGGAGCGGGAGAGACCCAGTACTTC
TRBJ1-3	NA	NA	TRBV30	CAWSTRRINTIYF	TGTGCCTGGTCTACTCGGCGGATAAACACCATATATTTT
TRBJ1-2	NA	TRBD1	TRBV5-1	CASSLGPGQRESGYTF	TGCGCCAGCAGCTTGGGGCCGGGACAGAGAGAGAGTGGCTACACCTTC
TRBJ1-5	few	TRBD1	TRBV7-2	CASSFGTVNSNQPQHF	TGTGCCAGCAGCTTCGGGACAGTGAATAGCAATCAGCCCCAGCATTTT
TRBJ1-1	few	NA	TRBV2	CASSTLANTEAFF	TGTGCCAGCTCCACCTTAGCGAACACTGAAGCTTTCTTT
TRBJ2-1	NA	TRBD2	TRBV2	CASSVDSGVEQFF	TGTGCCAGCAGTGTGGATAGCGGGGTTGAGCAGTTCTTC
TRBJ1-6	NA	NA	TRBV7-3	CASSLTGSEGTIIHF	TGTGCCAGCAGCTTAACGGGATCGGAGGGGACTATAATCCACTTT
TRBJ1-2	NA	TRBD1	TRBV13	CASRQQGEGYGYTF	TGTGCCAGCAGGCAACAGGGGGAAGGCTATGGCTACACCTTC
TRBJ2-7	NA	TRBD2	TRBV3-1/TRBV3-2	CASSLTLSGGTYEQYF	TGTGCCAGCAGCCTGACCCTTAGCGGGGGAACCTACGAGCAGTACTTC
TRBJ2-1	NA	NA	TRBV2	CASSPSGPSGSNEQFF	TGTGCCAGCAGTCCCTCCGGGCCCTCAGGGTCCAATGAGCAGTTCTTC
TRBJ2-1	NA	TRBD2	TRBV30	CAWRRTSGRENNEQFF	TGTGCCTGGAGGCGGACTAGCGGGAGGGAAAACAATGAGCAGTTCTTC
TRBJ2-5	NA	TRBD2	TRBV7-6	CASSPRRWDGLAGVEETQYF	TGTGCCAGCAGCCCCAGGCGCTGGGACGGACTAGCGGGAGTCGAAGAGACCCAGTACTTC
TRBJ2-3	once	NA	TRBV19	CASKSRNHTDTQYF	TGTGCCAGCAAGAGCAGGAACCACACAGATACGCAGTATTTT
TRBJ1-1	NA	NA	TRBV21-1	CASSKPQGQDTEAFF	TGTGCCAGCAGCAAACCCCAGGGGCAGGACACTGAAGCTTTCTTT
TRBJ1-2	NA	NA	TRBV28	CASSSHPQGSGGYTF	TGTGCCAGCAGTTCTCACCCCCAGGGAAGTGGCGGCTACACCTTC
TRBJ1-2	NA	TRBD1	TRBV29-1	CSTKQGAGYTF	TGCAGCACCAAGCAGGGGGCTGGCTACACCTTC
TRBJ2-1	NA	NA	TRBV10-3	CAISDMRGGNYNEQFF	TGTGCCATCAGTGACATGCGGGGTGGCAACTACAATGAGCAGTTCTTC
TRBJ2-1	NA	NA	TRBV10-3	CAISESTGNEQFF	TGTGCCATCAGTGAGTCGACCGGGAATGAGCAGTTCTTC
TRBJ1-2	NA	TRBD1	TRBV27	CASSSDRAYGYTF	TGTGCCAGCAGTTCCGACAGGGCCTATGGCTACACCTTC
TRBJ1-1	NA	NA	TRBV15	CATRGLGMNTEAFF	TGTGCCACTAGGGGCTTGGGAATGAACACTGAAGCTTTCTTT
TRBJ1-2	NA	TRBD1	TRBV6-5	CASTGTGGDYGYTF	TGTGCCAGCACTGGGACAGGGGGGGACTATGGCTACACCTTC
TRBJ2-3	NA	NA	TRBV6-5	CASSRGSNTDTQYF	TGTGCCAGCAGCCGCGGGTCCAACACAGATACGCAGTATTTT
TRBJ2-2	few	TRBD1	TRBV11-3	CASRQGSAGELFF	TGTGCCAGCCGACAGGGTTCGGCCGGGGAGCTGTTTTTT
TRBJ1-3	many	TRBD1	TRBV5-6	CASSQDQGASGNTIYF	TGTGCCAGCAGCCAAGATCAGGGGGCGAGTGGAAACACCATATATTTT
TRBJ2-7	NA	TRBD2	TRBV14	CASSQERGLASSYEQYF	TGTGCCAGCAGCCAAGAGAGGGGACTAGCGTCTTCCTACGAGCAGTACTTC
TRBJ1-1	NA	NA	TRBV6-5	CASSYGGHPNTEAFF	TGTGCCAGCAGTTACGGGGGACACCCGAACACTGAAGCTTTCTTT
TRBJ1-1	once	NA	TRBV6-4	CASSDRSQGTEAFF	TGTGCCAGCAGTGACCGCTCGCAGGGCACTGAAGCTTTCTTT
TRBJ1-2	few	NA	TRBV2	CASSEGIGRNYGYTF	TGTGCCAGCAGTGAAGGAATAGGGAGAAACTATGGCTACACCTTC